Shown below are 22 T cell receptor beta chains from a single sample sequenced in a study of post-analysis software for immune sequencing data. TCR beta cDNA libraries included unique molecular identifiers. MiXCR, run by TCRdb on the PCR reads, gives a single entry per CDR3 protein. The table includes roughly 150,000 distinct CDR3 sequences, around 36% detected once. The source material was blood, sampled after autologous hematopoietic stem cell transplantation. The source of these receptors is a girl under 18 with multiple sclerosis.

This clonotype was seen more than once but under ten times. The chain employs TRBV3-1 and TRBJ2-5, with no clear D. Trimming took off 1 base at V and 5 bases at J, with 8 bases between the two ends. The germline V gene encodes CDR1 LGHDT and CDR2 YNNKEL (reference sequence). The CDR3 extends over 13 amino acids. The DNA for the CDR3 is TGTGCCAGCAGCCAAGCTAGTGGGGAGACCCAGTACTTC. Residues: CASSQASGETQYF.

V gene TRBV9 combines with J gene TRBJ2-1, with 14 bases fitting TRBD2. Trimming removed 2 bases from V and 10 bases from J; junction bases left unmatched: 8. This CDR3 spans 16 amino acids. Germline CDR1 and CDR2: SGDLS and YYNGEE. Here the CDR3 DNA reads TGTGCCAGCAGCGTTAGCGGGACTAGCGGGAGTCAAGAGCAGTTCTTC. It specifies CASSVSGTSGSQEQFF.

J is TRBJ2-3 and V is TRBV20-1; 7 nucleotides agree with TRBD2. The length of the CDR3 is 12 residues. V lost 6 bases to trimming and J lost 6 bases; unmatched junction nucleotides: 6. The germline CDR1 and CDR2 sequences are DFQATT and SNEGSKA (reference sequence). This CDR3 reads CSATGGRDTQYF. The CDR3 nucleotides read TGCAGTGCCACGGGGGGTCGGGATACGCAGTATTTT.

This clonotype was seen a handful of times. The chain joins TRBV6-2 or TRBV6-3 to TRBJ1-6, with no clear D. The CDR3 runs 14 residues. Trimming took off 10 bases at V and 0 bases at J, with 10 bases between the two ends. Germline CDR1 and CDR2: MNHEY and SVGEGT. The CDR3 is CATGEISYNSPLHF. In nucleotides, the CDR3 is TGTGCCACCGGGGAGATCTCCTATAATTCACCCCTCCACTTT.

The chain combines TRBV6-5 with TRBJ2-7, with TRBD1 as a possible D gene (6 bases). This CDR3 has 15 amino acids. Deletions cut 6 bases from V and 0 bases from J, with 15 bases between. Germline assignment: CDR1 MNHEY and CDR2 SVGAGI. This CDR3 is CASSSPGTSSYEQYF. In DNA form, the CDR3 reads TGTGCCAGCAGCAGCCCCGGGACATCCTCCTACGAGCAGTACTTC.

This clonotype was detected many times. The chain couples TRBV20-1 to TRBJ1-2; TRBD1 agrees at 9 bases. Germline CDR1 and CDR2: DFQATT and SNEGSKA (reference sequence). The CDR3 covers 15 residues. V lost 6 bases, J lost 4 bases, and 12 bases stayed unmatched. This CDR3 is CSAPPGQGSSYGYTF. In DNA form, the CDR3 reads TGCAGTGCCCCTCCGGGACAGGGCTCCTCCTATGGCTACACCTTC.

This clonotype has more than one count but fewer than ten. The CDR3 protein is CATSRDVRVWACPNQPQHF. DNA of the CDR3: TGTGCCACCAGCAGAGATGTGCGTGTATGGGCTTGCCCAAATCAGCCCCAGCATTTT. The gene calls are TRBV15 and TRBJ1-5; the D is unclear. This CDR3 is built from 19 residues. V lost 0 bases and J 4 bases, leaving 22 bases between the germline ends. Germline CDR1 LNHNV, CDR2 YYDKDF (reference sequence).

The genes are TRBV20-1 and TRBJ2-7; the match to TRBD2 covers 9 bases. The length of the CDR3 is 13 residues. The J segment lost 6 bases and the V segment lost 6 bases, leaving 9 bases of the junction unmatched. Germline values: CDR1 DFQATT, CDR2 SNEGSKA (reference sequence). In nucleotides, the CDR3 is TGCAGTGCACCGGGACTAGCAATCGGCGAGCAGTACTTC. Translated: CSAPGLAIGEQYF.

This clonotype was detected only a few times. With a much larger clone just one base away, this may be a read error. The V gene is TRBV10-3, the J gene TRBJ1-2; weak D call: TRBD1 (6 bases). The CDR3 has 13 residues. Trimming removed 2 bases from V and 4 bases from J, with 8 bases in between. The germline CDR1 and CDR2 sequences are ENHRY and SYGVKD. The CDR3 DNA reads TGTGCCATCAGTGAGAGAGGGGGCTATGGCTACACCTTC. It encodes CAISERGGYGYTF.

The chain joins TRBV28 to TRBJ1-4; 9 nucleotides agree with TRBD1. CDR1 and CDR2 (germline): MDHEN, SYDVKM. This CDR3 is built from 15 residues. J gave up 7 bases and V 2 bases, and 5 bases lay outside the gene matches. CDR3 loop: CASSLPGTGSEKLFF. CDR3 nucleotide sequence: TGTGCCAGCAGTTTACCCGGGACAGGGAGTGAAAAACTGTTTTTT. Complete variable domain (other parts from reference TRBV28 and TRBJ1-4): DVKVTQSSRYLVKRTGEKVFLECVQDMDHENMFWYRQDPGLGLRLIYFSYDVKMKEKGDIPEGYSVSREKKERFSLILESASTNQTSMYLCASSLPGTGSEKLFFGSGTQLSVL.

This chain joins TRBV24-1 and TRBJ1-2; the D gene is possibly TRBD1 (5 bases). With 2 bases removed from V and 9 bases from J, the gap between germline ends came to 6 bases. Germline lookup yields CDR1 KGHDR and CDR2 SFDVKD. The CDR3 totals 11 residues. The CDR3 reads CATSDWGSYTF. For the CDR3, the DNA is TGTGCCACCAGTGATTGGGGGAGCTACACCTTC.

This rearrangement joins TRBV6-1 to TRBJ2-3, with 13 bases lining up with TRBD2. Per germline, CDR1 MNHNS and CDR2 SASEGT. With V trimmed by 1 base and J by 5 bases, 0 bases remained unmatched. The CDR3 covers 15 residues. The CDR3 loop is CASSEGLAGGDTQYF. The CDR3 DNA is TGTGCCAGCAGTGAAGGACTAGCGGGGGGAGATACGCAGTATTTT.

In its sample, this clonotype was seen many times. The chain uses TRBV30 and TRBJ2-1; D perhaps matches TRBD2 (5 bases). The V and J ends lost 0 bases and 1 base respectively, with 10 bases between them. The CDR3 spans 15 residues. Germline V gene sequence: CDR1 GTSNPN, CDR2 SVGIG (reference sequence). CDR3 nucleotides: TGTGCCTGGAGTGTAGGCGGGTCTTCCTACAATGAGCAGTTCTTC. Amino acids: CAWSVGGSSYNEQFF.

This clonotype occurred a few times. The V call is TRBV7-3, the J call TRBJ2-1; no definite D call. Germline CDR1 and CDR2: SGHTA and FQGTGA. This CDR3 region has 13 residues. V dropped 5 bases and J dropped 5 bases, with 10 bases sitting between them. The CDR3 loop reads CASSHKWDNEQFF. DNA of the CDR3: TGTGCCAGCAGCCACAAATGGGACAATGAGCAGTTCTTC. Together with reference TRBV7-3 and TRBJ2-1, the CDR3 gives the full variable domain: GAGVSQTPSNKVTEKGKYVELRCDPISGHTALYWYRQSLGQGPEFLIYFQGTGAADDSGLPNDRFFAVRPEGSVSTLKIQRTERGDSAVYLCASSHKWDNEQFFGPGTRLTVL.

This chain joins TRBV29-1 and TRBJ2-1; TRBD2 agrees at 9 bases. The CDR3 is 14 residues long. Germline CDR1 reads SQVTM; CDR2 reads ANQGSEA. V lost 4 bases to trimming and J lost 6 bases; unmatched junction nucleotides: 7. CDR3 DNA sequence: TGCAGCGTTGGCAAGATAGCGGGAGCCAATGAGCAGTTCTTC. The encoded protein is CSVGKIAGANEQFF.

In the case of this clonotype: The junction departs from the called germline gene at one end, perhaps through a read error. The CDR3 sequence is CAASRRGDDYEQYF. The CDR3 DNA reads as TGTGCCGCCAGCAGGAGAGGTGACGACTACGAGCAGTACTTC. The rearrangement links TRBV15 to TRBJ2-7, with unresolved D. The CDR3 has 14 amino acids. Germline CDR1 and CDR2: LNHNV and YYDKDF (reference sequence).

This clonotype was detected a few times. V and J are TRBV3-1 and TRBJ2-4; TRBD1 aligns across 7 bases. The CDR3 consists of 15 residues. CDR1 and CDR2 from the germline V gene are LGHDT and YNNKEL (reference sequence). J lost 6 bases, V lost 4 bases, and 9 bases had no gene match. CDR3 loop: CASSRNRGPLNIQYF. The DNA of the CDR3 is TGTGCCAGCAGCCGGAACAGGGGTCCTTTAAACATTCAGTACTTC.

The chain carries TRBV15 and TRBJ2-7; D is unresolved. The germline gives CDR1 LNHNV, CDR2 YYDKDF (reference sequence). The CDR3 loop spans 15 amino acids. V was trimmed by 3 bases and J by 6 bases, leaving 18 bases between them. CDR3 nucleotides: TGTGCCACCAGCAGTCGAATAGGGAAGGGCGGCGAGCAGTACTTC. Translated: CATSSRIGKGGEQYF.

In this sample, this clonotype turned up many times. The chain couples TRBV15 to TRBJ2-5; no clear D gene. CDR1 and CDR2 (germline): LNHNV, YYDKDF (reference sequence). The V and J ends lost 5 bases and 4 bases respectively, with 8 bases between them. The CDR3 sequence is 12 residues long. CDR3: CATSWTGETQYF. CDR3 in DNA: TGTGCCACCAGCTGGACCGGAGAGACCCAGTACTTC.

V and J are TRBV20-1 and TRBJ2-3, with D perhaps TRBD2 (6 bases). V shed 6 bases and J shed 2 bases, with 18 bases lying between them. The CDR3 loop spans 15 amino acids. CDR1 is DFQATT and CDR2 is SNEGSKA in the germline V gene (reference sequence). CDR3: CSATSRDSLTDTQYF. CDR3 in DNA: TGCAGTGCAACCTCCCGGGACTCCCTCACAGATACGCAGTATTTT.

This clonotype was seen a handful of times. V usage is TRBV15 and J usage is TRBJ2-4; tentative D call: TRBD1 (6 bases). Deletions cut 3 bases from V and 1 base from J, with 13 bases between. Germline lookup yields CDR1 LNHNV and CDR2 YYDKDF (reference sequence). The CDR3 consists of 16 residues. CDR3 DNA sequence: TGTGCCACCAGCAGCCCCCTCCAGGGGGCCAAAAACATTCAGTACTTC. Translating gives CATSSPLQGAKNIQYF.

This chain uses TRBV6-5 with TRBJ2-2, with no clear D. The CDR3 is 15 residues long. V was trimmed by 6 bases and J by 4 bases, leaving 15 bases between them. Germline CDR1 is MNHEY and CDR2 is SVGAGI. The CDR3 spells CASSSKSRATGELFF. CDR3 coding DNA: TGTGCCAGCAGCTCAAAAAGCCGTGCCACCGGGGAGCTGTTTTTT.